These 32 T cell receptor beta chains came from one sample sequenced in a study of cytomegalovirus exposure and HLA in healthy donors. A multiplex PCR was run with 60 Vbeta primers and 13 Jbeta primers. Libraries were prepared by immunoSEQ multiplex PCR; TCRdb keeps only in-frame clonotypes and omits some of them. The data hold fewer than 120,000 clones, with around 88% observed a single time. The sequenced sample consisted of PBMCs. These receptors all come from a man aged 40-50 years in good health and CMV-seronegative.

J is TRBJ2-3 and V is TRBV5-1, with 8 bases identical to TRBD1. Germline-derived CDR1 and CDR2 are SGHRS and YFSETQ. The CDR3 runs 16 residues. V was clipped by 3 bases and J by 0 bases; unmatched bases: 6. CDR3: CASSSGGTTSTDTQYF. The CDR3 DNA follows: TGCGCCAGCAGCTCAGGGGGCACAACAAGCACAGATACGCAGTATTTT.

The V gene is TRBV5-4, the J gene TRBJ2-2, with TRBD1 identical over 10 bases. Germline CDR1 and CDR2: SGHNT and YYREEE (reference sequence). The J segment lost 7 bases and the V segment lost 4 bases, leaving 7 bases of the junction unmatched. The CDR3 is 15 amino acids. In DNA form, the CDR3 reads TGTGCCAGCAGCGCACGACAGGGGGCCGACGGGGAGCTGTTTTTT. Translation: CASSARQGADGELFF. The full variable domain, with the rest looked up from reference TRBV5-4 and TRBJ2-2, is ETGVTQSPTHLIKTRGQQVTLRCSSQSGHNTVSWYQQALGQGPQFIFQYYREEENGRGNFPPRFSGLQFPNYSSELNVNALELDDSALYLCASSARQGADGELFFGEGSRLTVL.

The rearrangement uses TRBV5-1 and TRBJ2-3, with D perhaps matching TRBD2 (5 bases). Germline V gene lookup returns CDR1 SGHRS and CDR2 YFSETQ. The CDR3 extends over 16 amino acids. The V end was cut by 6 bases, the J end by 0 bases, with 17 bases between. DNA of the CDR3: TGCGCCAGCACTCTAACGGGATCTCCTAGCACAGATACGCAGTATTTT. Translation: CASTLTGSPSTDTQYF. The variable domain in full, completed from reference TRBV5-1 and TRBJ2-3, reads KAGVTQTPRYLIKTRGQQVTLSCSPISGHRSVSWYQQTPGQGLQFLFEYFSETQRNKGNFPGRFSGRQFSNSRSEMNVSTLELGDSALYLCASTLTGSPSTDTQYFGPGTRLTVL.

V usage is TRBV28 and J usage is TRBJ2-2; tentatively, D is TRBD2 (6 bases). This CDR3 contains 14 residues. Germline V gene lookup returns CDR1 MDHEN and CDR2 SYDVKM. V gave up 7 bases and J gave up 5 bases, with 14 bases separating them. Here the CDR3 DNA reads TGTGCCAGCAAGGAGGAGGGTTGGACCGGGGAGCTGTTTTTT. The encoded protein is CASKEEGWTGELFF.

This rearrangement joins TRBV5-4 to TRBJ1-2, with 8 bases matching TRBD1. The junction had 6 bases not matched to a gene; V was cut back by 7 bases and J by 4 bases. Germline loops: CDR1 SGHNT, CDR2 YYREEE (reference sequence). The CDR3 runs to 13 residues. In nucleotides, the CDR3 is TGTGCCAGCGGAGACAGGGGATCCTATGGCTACACCTTC. Protein product: CASGDRGSYGYTF.

The chain uses TRBV30 and TRBJ1-6; no reliable D call. The V gene lost 1 base and the J gene lost 10 bases, with 11 bases spanning the gap. Per the germline V gene, CDR1 is GTSNPN and CDR2 is SVGIG (reference sequence). This CDR3 has 13 residues. CDR3 amino acids: CAWSGGWRSPLHF. In nucleotides, the CDR3 is TGTGCCTGGAGTGGAGGATGGCGGTCACCCCTCCACTTT.

The rearrangement links TRBV29-1 to TRBJ2-5; possible D gene TRBD1, 6 bases. The CDR3 is 15 amino acids. The germline V gene has CDR1 SQVTM and CDR2 ANQGSEA. V was cut by 5 bases and J by 1 base, with 17 bases left in between. The CDR3 DNA follows: TGCAGCGTTCTAGGCCCCACAGGGACCCAAGAGACCCAGTACTTC. Translated: CSVLGPTGTQETQYF.

The chain joins TRBV27 to TRBJ1-5, with D perhaps matching TRBD1 (6 bases). Germline V lookup: CDR1 MNHEY, CDR2 SMNVEV (reference sequence). The V and J ends lost 3 bases and 3 bases respectively, with 9 bases between them. The CDR3 runs to 14 residues. CDR3 DNA sequence: TGTGCCAGCAGTTTGCAGGGGACCAATCAGCCCCAGCATTTT. Protein product: CASSLQGTNQPQHF.

The chain uses TRBV7-8 and TRBJ1-3; weak D call: TRBD1 (6 bases). Germline loops: CDR1 SGHVS, CDR2 FQNEAQ. The CDR3 runs to 15 residues. V dropped 10 bases and J dropped 1 base, with 17 bases sitting between them. The CDR3 sequence: CATSTGMDSGNTIYF. The CDR3, as DNA: TGTGCCACCTCGACAGGAATGGATTCTGGAAACACCATATATTTT.

This clone appeared once. The genes are TRBV7-9 and TRBJ2-5; 7 bases agree with TRBD1. This CDR3 comprises 14 residues. V gave up 5 bases and J gave up 5 bases; unmatched junction bases: 8. CDR1 and CDR2 (germline): SEHNR, FQNEAQ (reference sequence). The chain's CDR3 is CASSTDRVAETQYF. The CDR3 DNA reads as TGTGCCAGCAGCACTGACAGGGTGGCGGAGACCCAGTACTTC.

The chain has TRBV7-3 and TRBJ1-1, with TRBD1 as a possible D gene (5 bases). V lost 7 bases and J 1 base, leaving 10 bases between the germline ends. CDR1 and CDR2 (germline): SGHTA, FQGTGA. The CDR3 has 13 amino acids. In DNA, the CDR3 is TGTGCCAGCAAATCGACAGCGAACACTGAAGCTTTCTTT. Translating gives CASKSTANTEAFF.

The rearrangement uses TRBV9 and TRBJ1-1; 10 bases agree with TRBD1. The germline V gene has CDR1 SGDLS and CDR2 YYNGEE. After removal of 5 bases from V and 0 bases from J, the junction contained 7 bases not matched to a gene. The CDR3 has 16 residues. The CDR3, as DNA: TGTGCCAGCAGTAGGGACAGGGGAAAGATGAACACTGAAGCTTTCTTT. It translates to CASSRDRGKMNTEAFF.

The genes are TRBV7-9 and TRBJ1-6, with 9 bases aligning to TRBD1. The CDR3 extends over 15 amino acids. The germline V gene has CDR1 SEHNR and CDR2 FQNEAQ (reference sequence). Trimming took 5 bases from V and 7 from J; bases not matched to a gene: 6. The CDR3, as DNA: TGTGCCAGCAGCCCCCCCGGGACAGGGAATTCACCCCTCCACTTT. Translating gives CASSPPGTGNSPLHF.

The chain employs TRBV6-1 and TRBJ1-5; D gene uncertain. CDR3 size: 18 residues. CDR1 is MNHNS, CDR2 SASEGT, per germline. The ends were cut back, 4 bases at V and 1 base at J, with 20 bases in the middle. The CDR3 coding sequence is TGTGCCAGCAGTGGCCCCTCGAGAGGGATTGGGAGCAATCAGCCCCAGCATTTT. Translation gives CASSGPSRGIGSNQPQHF.

The V and J genes are TRBV9 and TRBJ2-3; a weak D match, TRBD1 (5 bases). The CDR3 totals 14 residues. V lost 5 bases, J lost 2 bases, and 12 bases lay in between. The germline V gene has CDR1 SGDLS and CDR2 YYNGEE. The CDR3 DNA reads TGTGCCAGCAGTTCTACAGGTCTCACAGATACGCAGTATTTT. It encodes CASSSTGLTDTQYF. The variable domain in full, with the rest retrieved from reference TRBV9 and TRBJ2-3, is DSGVTQTPKHLITATGQRVTLRCSPRSGDLSVYWYQQSLDQGLQFLIQYYNGEERAKGNILERFSAQQFPDLHSELNLSSLELGDSALYFCASSSTGLTDTQYFGPGTRLTVL.

The chain has TRBV6-1 and TRBJ2-2; perhaps TRBD2 as D (6 bases). Germline CDR1 MNHNS, CDR2 SASEGT. V was cut by 6 bases and J by 7 bases, with 12 bases left in between. The CDR3 is made up of 13 amino acids. The CDR3 reads CASRIRDFGELFF. DNA for the CDR3: TGTGCCAGCAGGATCCGGGACTTCGGGGAGCTGTTTTTT.

The rearrangement links TRBV29-1 to TRBJ2-6; perhaps TRBD1 as D (6 bases). Looked up from germline, CDR1 is SQVTM and CDR2 is ANQGSEA. Trimming pared 6 bases from V and 0 bases from J, leaving 12 bases between. This CDR3 region has 15 residues. In nucleotides, the CDR3 is TGCAGCGTAGGACAGCCGTCCTCTGGGGCCAACGTCCTGACTTTC. This encodes CSVGQPSSGANVLTF.

The CDR3 spells CASSLPGNHPTDTQYF. As DNA, the CDR3 is TGCGCCAGCAGCTTACCAGGGAACCACCCCACAGATACGCAGTATTTT. This chain uses TRBV5-1 with TRBJ2-3; TRBD1 is a possible D gene (5 bases). Germline values: CDR1 SGHRS, CDR2 YFSETQ. The CDR3 spans 16 residues. Trimming shortened V by 2 bases and J by 2 bases, and 15 bases separated the two germline ends.

This clone was seen only once. This chain links TRBV7-9 with TRBJ2-5; 8 bases are a match to TRBD1. There are 15 residues in the CDR3. V was clipped by 5 bases and J by 4 bases; unmatched bases: 9. Germline V gene lookup returns CDR1 SEHNR and CDR2 FQNEAQ (reference sequence). In DNA, the CDR3 is TGTGCCAGCAGCCCTTGGACAGGGCGGGGAGAGACCCAGTACTTC. As protein: CASSPWTGRGETQYF.

The chain has TRBV5-1 and TRBJ1-1; 9 bases align to TRBD1. The junction had 8 bases not matched to a gene; V was cut back by 4 bases and J by 7 bases. The CDR3 has 14 amino acids. CDR1 and CDR2 from the germline V gene are SGHRS and YFSETQ. The CDR3 sequence: CASSTDRGMSEAFF. CDR3 sequence (DNA): TGCGCCAGCAGCACCGACAGGGGGATGAGTGAAGCTTTCTTT.

The rearrangement joins TRBV4-3 to TRBJ1-4, with D maybe TRBD1 (5 bases). CDR3 size: 13 residues. V lost 1 base to trimming and J lost 11 bases, with 11 bases between them. The germline V gene has CDR1 LGHNA and CDR2 YSLEER. CDR3 sequence (DNA): TGCGCCAGCAGCCAAGTTGGGGAGGGGAAACTGTTTTTT. This codes for CASSQVGEGKLFF.

This clone was detected once. This chain joins TRBV5-1 and TRBJ1-2, with D unclear. The germline V gene encodes CDR1 SGHRS and CDR2 YFSETQ. Trimming removed 0 bases from V and 10 bases from J, with 13 bases in between. CDR3 length: 13 amino acids. CDR3 DNA sequence: TGCGCCAGCAGCTTGGAAAACAGTGGCGCCTACACCTTC. Its protein product is CASSLENSGAYTF.

The V call is TRBV7-6, the J call TRBJ2-5; maybe TRBD2 (7 bases). The germline gives CDR1 SGHVS, CDR2 FNYEAQ. V was trimmed by 0 bases and J by 2 bases, leaving 16 bases between them. This CDR3 spans 17 amino acids. The CDR3 coding sequence is TGTGCCAGCAGCTTAGCCCCCAACGGGGGGCCACAAGAGACCCAGTACTTC. Its protein is CASSLAPNGGPQETQYF.

The sample holds one count of this clone. A junction end diverges from the germline sequence, so it may reflect a read error. The chain joins TRBV7-9 to TRBJ2-5, with 7 bases that match TRBD2. The length of the CDR3 is 14 residues. CDR1 and CDR2 (germline): SEHNR, FQNEAQ (reference sequence). As DNA, the CDR3 is TGTGCCAGCAGCTCTCGACTAGCCCAACAGACCCAGTACTTC. Its translation is CASSSRLAQQTQYF.

CDR3 sequence (DNA): TGTGCCAGCAGCCAACAGGGGAGGAACTATGGCTACACCTTC. Translation gives CASSQQGRNYGYTF. The rearrangement uses TRBV5-4 and TRBJ1-2; 7 positions agree with TRBD1. The germline gives CDR1 SGHNT, CDR2 YYREEE (reference sequence). This CDR3 comprises 14 residues. V gave up 4 bases and J gave up 2 bases; unmatched junction bases: 5.

This clone has more than one count but fewer than ten. The gene calls are TRBV11-3 and TRBJ2-3, with 8 nucleotides matching TRBD1. CDR3 length: 16 residues. V gave up 3 bases and J gave up 2 bases; unmatched junction bases: 7. Looked up from germline, CDR1 is SGHNT and CDR2 is YENEEA. This CDR3 reads CASSFGQGRDTDTQYF. In DNA, the CDR3 is TGTGCCAGCAGCTTCGGACAGGGCCGTGACACAGATACGCAGTATTTT.

V and J are TRBV4-2 and TRBJ2-6, with TRBD1 matching 9 bases. Germline trimming cut 3 bases from V and 4 bases from J; bases unmatched to any gene: 7. The germline V gene encodes CDR1 LGHNA and CDR2 YNFKEQ. CDR3 length: 17 amino acids. The CDR3 spells CASSQAGTGMGANVLTF. CDR3 nucleotides: TGTGCCAGCAGCCAGGCCGGGACAGGGATGGGGGCCAACGTCCTGACTTTC.

V and J are TRBV2 and TRBJ1-1; 7 nucleotides match TRBD1. Germline V lookup: CDR1 SNHLY, CDR2 FYNNEI. V shed 2 bases and J 12 bases; nucleotides not matched to a gene: 9. This CDR3 region has 13 residues. In DNA form, the CDR3 reads TGTGCCAGCAGTGAATGGCAGGGGGATAAGACTTTCTTT. Protein sequence: CASSEWQGDKTFF.

The genes are TRBV18 and TRBJ1-4, with TRBD1 identical over 8 bases. The CDR3 spans 15 residues. Germline CDR1 KGHSH, CDR2 LQKENI. J lost 7 bases, V lost 2 bases, and 6 bases had no gene match. CDR3 protein: CASSPGAGGSEKLFF. The CDR3 coding sequence is TGTGCCAGCTCACCAGGTGCAGGGGGCAGTGAAAAACTGTTTTTT.

This rearrangement joins TRBV7-2 to TRBJ1-6; TRBD1 matches 10 bases. The germline V gene encodes CDR1 SGHTA and CDR2 FQGNSA. The CDR3 is 15 residues long. Trimming took 3 bases from V and 13 from J; bases not matched to a gene: 9. CDR3 DNA: TGTGCCAGCAGCTTGACGGGACAGGGGACAATGCCCCTCCACTTT. Protein sequence: CASSLTGQGTMPLHF. Based on the CDR3 plus reference TRBV7-2 and TRBJ1-6, the full variable domain is GAGVSQSPSNKVTEKGKDVELRCDPISGHTALYWYRQSLGQGLEFLIYFQGNSAPDKSGLPSDRFSAERTGGSVSTLTIQRTQQEDSAVYLCASSLTGQGTMPLHFGNGTRLTVT.

The V call is TRBV6-1, the J call TRBJ2-1; no definite D call. The V end was cut by 7 bases, the J end by 5 bases, with 6 bases between. The CDR3 runs 11 residues. Germline CDR1 is MNHNS and CDR2 is SASEGT. The CDR3 coding sequence is TGTGCCAGCACCCTCCACAATGAGCAGTTCTTC. Translated, it gives CASTLHNEQFF.

V gene TRBV2 combines with J gene TRBJ2-6; 8 nucleotides match TRBD1. Germline lookup yields CDR1 SNHLY and CDR2 FYNNEI. V lost 8 bases to trimming and J lost 2 bases; unmatched junction nucleotides: 5. The CDR3 runs to 15 residues. CDR3 coding DNA: TGTGCCAGCCTAACGGACAGGGCTGGGGCCAACGTCCTGACTTTC. This gives the protein CASLTDRAGANVLTF.